The 13 T cell receptor beta chains reported below all come from one sample, sequenced in a study of beta chain features in type 1 diabetes. Every isolated RNA sample was fully reverse transcribed, so sequencing captured expressed TCRB transcripts. The data were produced by immunoSEQ multiplex PCR, yet TCRdb's version contains in-frame clones alone and is incomplete. The table shows about 320,000 clones, with around 15% occurring only once. Sequenced material: central memory CD4+ T cells from blood. The receptors were sampled from a man aged 25 to 40 in good health.

This sequence joins TRBV5-4 and TRBJ2-5; D may be TRBD1 (6 bases). Trimming removed 3 bases from V and 4 bases from J, with 16 bases in between. This CDR3 region has 15 residues. The germline V gene encodes CDR1 SGHNT and CDR2 YYREEE (reference sequence). This chain's CDR3 is CASSSSNRVGETQYF. CDR3 nucleotides: TGTGCCAGCAGCTCAAGTAACAGGGTCGGAGAGACCCAGTACTTC.

This CDR3 is CASSLGRLPNYGYTF. The CDR3 nucleotides read TGTGCCAGCAGCTTAGGAAGGCTACCTAACTATGGCTACACCTTC. The chain uses TRBV5-6 and TRBJ1-2; no clear D gene. This CDR3 has 15 residues. Germline V CDR1 and CDR2: SGHDT, YYEEEE. Trimming stripped 2 bases from V and 0 bases from J, with 11 bases between.

This clone showed up many times. CDR3 bases: TGTGCCAGCTCACCACCTGGGGACAGGGTGTATGGTACGCAGTATTTT. Protein product: CASSPPGDRVYGTQYF. The chain links TRBV18 to TRBJ2-3; 9 bases are shared with TRBD1. The germline V gene encodes CDR1 KGHSH and CDR2 LQKENI. V shed 0 bases and J 8 bases; nucleotides not matched to a gene: 9. CDR3 length: 16 amino acids.

Only a few counts were recorded for this clone. The rearrangement uses TRBV2 and TRBJ1-5; D gene ambiguous. Germline CDR1 SNHLY, CDR2 FYNNEI. The CDR3 runs 14 residues. Trimming removed 6 bases from V and 0 bases from J, with 9 bases in between. The CDR3 region has the DNA TGTGCCAGCAGCGGCCAGGTTAGCAATCAGCCCCAGCATTTT. Translated, it gives CASSGQVSNQPQHF. Combining the CDR3 with reference TRBV2 and TRBJ1-5 gives the whole variable domain EPEVTQTPSHQVTQMGQEVILRCVPISNHLYFYWYRQILGQKVEFLVSFYNNEISEKSEIFDDQFSVERPDGSNFTLKIRSTKLEDSAMYFCASSGQVSNQPQHFGDGTRLSIL.

This rearrangement joins TRBV5-1 to TRBJ1-2; 8 bases fit TRBD1. Germline trimming cut 3 bases from V and 6 bases from J; bases unmatched to any gene: 13. Germline CDR1 is SGHRS and CDR2 is YFSETQ. CDR3 length: 16 amino acids. The CDR3 DNA is TGCGCCAGCAGCTCCGGGACAGGCTTGGGAGAGAATGGCTACACCTTC. The encoded protein is CASSSGTGLGENGYTF. Variable domain in full (rest from reference TRBV5-1 and TRBJ1-2): KAGVTQTPRYLIKTRGQQVTLSCSPISGHRSVSWYQQTPGQGLQFLFEYFSETQRNKGNFPGRFSGRQFSNSRSEMNVSTLELGDSALYLCASSSGTGLGENGYTFGSGTRLTVV.

The CDR3 region is CASSLDNPMDHNEQFF. For the CDR3, the DNA is TGTGCCAGCAGCTTGGATAACCCCATGGACCACAATGAGCAGTTCTTC. The J gene is TRBJ2-1, the V gene TRBV5-6; D remains unclear. Per germline, CDR1 SGHDT and CDR2 YYEEEE. The CDR3 consists of 16 residues. Trimming took off 0 bases at V and 5 bases at J, with 15 bases between the two ends.

The chain uses TRBV6-6 and TRBJ2-5; 7 bases line up with TRBD1. CDR3 length: 14 residues. With V trimmed by 6 bases and J by 4 bases, 8 bases remained unmatched. CDR1 is MNHNY and CDR2 is SVGAGI in the germline V gene (reference sequence). CDR3 DNA: TGTGCCAGCAGATCGGGGACAGCGGTAGAGACCCAGTACTTC. This translates into CASRSGTAVETQYF.

This clone came up a few times. V is TRBV10-2 and J is TRBJ2-3, with 13 bases aligning to TRBD2. The length of the CDR3 is 15 residues. J gave up 4 bases and V 6 bases, and 4 bases lay outside the gene matches. Germline values: CDR1 WSHSY, CDR2 SAAADI. The CDR3 here is CASRTSGGAADTQYF. The CDR3 coding sequence is TGCGCCAGCAGAACTAGCGGGGGGGCCGCAGATACGCAGTATTTT.

The genes are TRBV4-3 and TRBJ2-2; TRBD2 matches at 11 bases. The J segment lost 6 bases and the V segment lost 1 base, leaving 13 bases of the junction unmatched. From germline, CDR1 is LGHNA and CDR2 YSLEER. CDR3 length: 19 residues. The CDR3 DNA sequence: TGCGCCAGCAGCCAAGTGCCTAGCGGGGGGACGGGAACCCCCGGGGAGCTGTTTTTT. Its protein is CASSQVPSGGTGTPGELFF.

J is TRBJ2-2 and V is TRBV4-3; D is undetermined. Per germline, CDR1 LGHNA and CDR2 YSLEER. The V end lost 0 bases, the J end lost 5 bases, and 10 bases lay between the germline ends. The CDR3 sequence is 15 residues long. The CDR3 DNA reads as TGCGCCAGCAGCCAAGATCGGGTCGAAACCGGGGAGCTGTTTTTT. Its protein is CASSQDRVETGELFF.

V and J are TRBV11-1 and TRBJ2-2, with a possible D match to TRBD2 (5 bases). Germline lookup yields CDR1 SGHAT and CDR2 FQDESV (reference sequence). Trimming left V 3 bases short and J 8 bases short, with 10 bases between. CDR3 size: 13 residues. CDR3 DNA sequence: TGTGCCAGCAGCTTTCCGGGAAAAGGGGAGCTGTTTTTT. Translating gives CASSFPGKGELFF.

In the case of this clone: In the same sample, other DNA sequences code for this CDR3. The chain is built from TRBV7-2 and TRBJ1-2, with TRBD1 matching over 7 bases. The germline gives CDR1 SGHTA, CDR2 FQGNSA. Germline trimming cut 1 base from V and 1 base from J; bases unmatched to any gene: 0. This CDR3 has 14 amino acids. The CDR3 protein is CASSLDRGNYGYTF. CDR3 in DNA: TGTGCCAGCAGCTTAGACAGGGGTAACTATGGCTACACCTTC.

The V and J genes are TRBV5-4 and TRBJ2-1, with TRBD1 matching over 8 bases. V shed 4 bases, J shed 2 bases, and the junction held 11 bases outside the gene matches. The CDR3 contains 17 residues. The germline V gene encodes CDR1 SGHNT and CDR2 YYREEE (reference sequence). CDR3 sequence (DNA): TGTGCCAGCAGCCCCCCCACCGGGACAGGTACCTACAATGAGCAGTTCTTC. It is translated as CASSPPTGTGTYNEQFF.